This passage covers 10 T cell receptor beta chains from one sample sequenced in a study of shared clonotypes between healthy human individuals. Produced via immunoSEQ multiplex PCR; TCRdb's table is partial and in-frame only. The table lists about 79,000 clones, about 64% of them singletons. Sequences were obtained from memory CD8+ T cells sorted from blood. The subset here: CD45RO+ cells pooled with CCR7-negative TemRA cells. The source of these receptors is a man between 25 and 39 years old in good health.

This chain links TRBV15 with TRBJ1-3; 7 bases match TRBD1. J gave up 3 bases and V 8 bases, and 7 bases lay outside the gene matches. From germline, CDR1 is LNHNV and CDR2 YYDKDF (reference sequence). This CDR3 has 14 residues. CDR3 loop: CATGKDRHGNTIYF. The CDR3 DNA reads TGTGCCACCGGAAAGGACAGGCATGGAAACACCATATATTTT.

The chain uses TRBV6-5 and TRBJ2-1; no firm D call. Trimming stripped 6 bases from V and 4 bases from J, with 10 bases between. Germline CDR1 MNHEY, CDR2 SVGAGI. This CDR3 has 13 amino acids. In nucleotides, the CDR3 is TGTGCCAGCAGCGACAAAGGGTACAATGAGCAGTTCTTC. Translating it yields CASSDKGYNEQFF.

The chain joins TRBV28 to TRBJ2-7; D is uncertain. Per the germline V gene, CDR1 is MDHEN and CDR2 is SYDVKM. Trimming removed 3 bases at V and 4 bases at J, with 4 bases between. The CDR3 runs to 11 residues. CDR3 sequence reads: CASSFFYEQYF. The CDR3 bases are TGTGCCAGCAGTTTTTTTTACGAGCAGTACTTC. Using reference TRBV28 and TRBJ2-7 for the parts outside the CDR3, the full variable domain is DVKVTQSSRYLVKRTGEKVFLECVQDMDHENMFWYRQDPGLGLRLIYFSYDVKMKEKGDIPEGYSVSREKKERFSLILESASTNQTSMYLCASSFFYEQYFGPGTRLTVT.

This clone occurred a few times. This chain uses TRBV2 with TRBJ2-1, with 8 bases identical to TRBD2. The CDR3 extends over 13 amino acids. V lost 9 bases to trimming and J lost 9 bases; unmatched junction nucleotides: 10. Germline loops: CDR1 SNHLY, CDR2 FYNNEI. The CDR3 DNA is TGTGCCAGAGGCAGCGGGAGATCACGTGAGCAGTTCTTC. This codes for CARGSGRSREQFF. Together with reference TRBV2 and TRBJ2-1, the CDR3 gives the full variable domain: EPEVTQTPSHQVTQMGQEVILRCVPISNHLYFYWYRQILGQKVEFLVSFYNNEISEKSEIFDDQFSVERPDGSNFTLKIRSTKLEDSAMYFCARGSGRSREQFFGPGTRLTVL.

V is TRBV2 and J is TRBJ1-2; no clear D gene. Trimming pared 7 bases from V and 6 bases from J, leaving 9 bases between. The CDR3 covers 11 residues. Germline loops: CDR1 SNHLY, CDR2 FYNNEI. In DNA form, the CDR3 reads TGTGCCAGCATTTGGGGAGATGGCTACACCTTC. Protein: CASIWGDGYTF. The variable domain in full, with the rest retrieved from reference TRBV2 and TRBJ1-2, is EPEVTQTPSHQVTQMGQEVILRCVPISNHLYFYWYRQILGQKVEFLVSFYNNEISEKSEIFDDQFSVERPDGSNFTLKIRSTKLEDSAMYFCASIWGDGYTFGSGTRLTVV.

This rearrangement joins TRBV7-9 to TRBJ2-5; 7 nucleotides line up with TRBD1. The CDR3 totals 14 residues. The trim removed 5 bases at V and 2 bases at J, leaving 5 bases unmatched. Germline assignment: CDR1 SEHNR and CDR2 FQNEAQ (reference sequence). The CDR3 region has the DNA TGTGCCAGCAGCGGCCCGGACAGGCAAGAGACCCAGTACTTC. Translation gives CASSGPDRQETQYF.

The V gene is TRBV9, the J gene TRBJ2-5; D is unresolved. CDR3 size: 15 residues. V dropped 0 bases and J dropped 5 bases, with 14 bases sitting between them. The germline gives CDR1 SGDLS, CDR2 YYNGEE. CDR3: CASSVGNGLRETQYF. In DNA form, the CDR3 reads TGTGCCAGCAGCGTAGGTAACGGCCTCCGGGAGACCCAGTACTTC.

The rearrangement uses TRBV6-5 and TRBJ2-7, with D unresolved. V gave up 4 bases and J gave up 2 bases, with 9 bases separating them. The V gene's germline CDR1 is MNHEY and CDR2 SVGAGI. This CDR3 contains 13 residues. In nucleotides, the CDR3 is TGTGCCAGCAGTTCCAATGGACCCTACGAGCAGTACTTC. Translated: CASSSNGPYEQYF.

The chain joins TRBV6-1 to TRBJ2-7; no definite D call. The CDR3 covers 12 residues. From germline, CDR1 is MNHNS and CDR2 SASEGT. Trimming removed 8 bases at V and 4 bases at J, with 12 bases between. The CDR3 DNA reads TGTGCCAGCTGGGGTTCGGGTTACGAGCAGTACTTC. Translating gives CASWGSGYEQYF.

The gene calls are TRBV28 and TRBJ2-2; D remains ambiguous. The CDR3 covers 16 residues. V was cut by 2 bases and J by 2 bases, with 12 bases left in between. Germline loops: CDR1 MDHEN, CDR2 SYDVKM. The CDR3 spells CASSLRFGSNTGELFF. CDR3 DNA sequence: TGTGCCAGCAGTTTAAGGTTCGGGTCCAACACCGGGGAGCTGTTTTTT.